This record covers a single T cell receptor beta chain. This sample stems from a study of cytomegalovirus exposure and HLA in healthy donors. The study ran its PCR with 60 Vbeta and 13 Jbeta primers. The method was immunoSEQ multiplex PCR; TCRdb's version includes in-frame clones alone and lacks a portion of them. The table lists under 130,000 clones, with around 0.59% in the top ten. CDR1 is SEHNR, CDR2 FQNEAQ, per germline (reference sequence). This CDR3 comprises 14 residues. Trimming stripped 4 bases from V and 1 base from J, with 11 bases between. Sequencing used PBMCs. The chain is built from TRBV7-9 and TRBJ2-7; possible D gene TRBD1, 6 bases. The receptor was isolated from a man between 50 and 59 years old in good health and CMV-seronegative. The CDR3 here is CASSSQQGSYEQYF. The CDR3 nucleotides read TGTGCCAGCAGCTCTCAACAGGGATCCTACGAGCAGTACTTC.